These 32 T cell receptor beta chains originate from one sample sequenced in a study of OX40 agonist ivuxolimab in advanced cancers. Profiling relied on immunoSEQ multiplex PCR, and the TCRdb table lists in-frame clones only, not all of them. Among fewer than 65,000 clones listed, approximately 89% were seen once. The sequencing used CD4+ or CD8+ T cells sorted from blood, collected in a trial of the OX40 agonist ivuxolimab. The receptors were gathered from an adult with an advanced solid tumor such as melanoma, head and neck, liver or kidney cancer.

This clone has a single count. The CDR3 loop reads CASSLFGARAVSEAFF. The CDR3 region has the DNA TGTGCCAGCAGCTTATTTGGCGCCAGGGCGGTTTCTGAAGCTTTCTTT. The chain links TRBV7-3 to TRBJ1-1, with a weak D call TRBD1 (5 bases). Germline-derived CDR1 and CDR2 are SGHTA and FQGTGA. The CDR3 spans 16 residues. Trimming removed 2 bases at V and 6 bases at J, with 19 bases between. Together with reference TRBV7-3 and TRBJ1-1, the CDR3 gives the full variable domain: GAGVSQTPSNKVTEKGKYVELRCDPISGHTALYWYRQSLGQGPEFLIYFQGTGAADDSGLPNDRFFAVRPEGSVSTLKIQRTERGDSAVYLCASSLFGARAVSEAFFGQGTRLTVV.

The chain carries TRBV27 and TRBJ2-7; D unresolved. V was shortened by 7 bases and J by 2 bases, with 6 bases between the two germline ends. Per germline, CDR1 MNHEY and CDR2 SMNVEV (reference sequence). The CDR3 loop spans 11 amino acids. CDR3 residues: CASNRAYEQYF. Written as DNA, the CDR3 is TGTGCCAGCAACCGCGCCTACGAGCAGTACTTC.

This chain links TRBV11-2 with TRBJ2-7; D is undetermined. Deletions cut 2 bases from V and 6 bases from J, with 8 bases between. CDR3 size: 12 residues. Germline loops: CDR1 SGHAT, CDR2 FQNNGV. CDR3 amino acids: CASSLKGGEQYF. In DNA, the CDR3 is TGTGCCAGCAGCTTAAAGGGTGGCGAGCAGTACTTC.

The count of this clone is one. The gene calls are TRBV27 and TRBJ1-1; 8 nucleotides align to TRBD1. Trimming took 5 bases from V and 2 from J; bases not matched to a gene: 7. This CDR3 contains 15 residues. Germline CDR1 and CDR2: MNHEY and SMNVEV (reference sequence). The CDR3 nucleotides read TGTGCCAGCAGTGCCTTCGGACAGGGTAACACTGAAGCTTTCTTT. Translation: CASSAFGQGNTEAFF.

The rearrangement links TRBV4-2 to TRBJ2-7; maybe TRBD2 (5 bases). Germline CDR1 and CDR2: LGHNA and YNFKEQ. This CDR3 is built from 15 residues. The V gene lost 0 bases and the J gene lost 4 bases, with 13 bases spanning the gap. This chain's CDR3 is CASSQDQNGGYEQYF. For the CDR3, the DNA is TGTGCCAGCAGCCAAGATCAAAATGGAGGATACGAGCAGTACTTC.

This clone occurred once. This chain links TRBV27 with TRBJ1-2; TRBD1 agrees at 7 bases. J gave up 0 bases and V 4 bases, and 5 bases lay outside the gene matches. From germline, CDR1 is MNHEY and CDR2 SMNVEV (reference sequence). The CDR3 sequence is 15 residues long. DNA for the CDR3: TGTGCCAGCAGTTCTACAGGGGCCGCTAACTATGGCTACACCTTC. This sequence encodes CASSSTGAANYGYTF.

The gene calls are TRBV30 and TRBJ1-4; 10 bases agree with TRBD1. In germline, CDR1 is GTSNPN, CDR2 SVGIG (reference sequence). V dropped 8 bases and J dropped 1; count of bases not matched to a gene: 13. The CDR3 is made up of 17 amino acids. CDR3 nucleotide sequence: TGTGCCGGCTCGAGCCGGGACAGGGGTGGAACTAATGAAAAACTGTTTTTT. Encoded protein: CAGSSRDRGGTNEKLFF.

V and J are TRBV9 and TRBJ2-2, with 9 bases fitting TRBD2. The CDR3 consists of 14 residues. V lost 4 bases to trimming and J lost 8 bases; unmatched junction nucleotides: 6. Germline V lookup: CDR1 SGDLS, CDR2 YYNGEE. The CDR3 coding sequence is TGTGCCAGCAGCCCTCGGACTAGCGAAGGGGAGCTGTTTTTT. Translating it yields CASSPRTSEGELFF. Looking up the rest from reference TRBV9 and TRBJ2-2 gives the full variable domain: DSGVTQTPKHLITATGQRVTLRCSPRSGDLSVYWYQQSLDQGLQFLIQYYNGEERAKGNILERFSAQQFPDLHSELNLSSLELGDSALYFCASSPRTSEGELFFGEGSRLTVL.

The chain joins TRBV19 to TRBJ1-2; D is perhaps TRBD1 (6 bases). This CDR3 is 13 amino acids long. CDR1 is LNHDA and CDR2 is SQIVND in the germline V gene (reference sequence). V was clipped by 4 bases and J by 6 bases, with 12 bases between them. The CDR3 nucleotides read TGTGCCAGTAGTAATGGGGGCACGGATGGCTACACCTTC. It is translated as CASSNGGTDGYTF.

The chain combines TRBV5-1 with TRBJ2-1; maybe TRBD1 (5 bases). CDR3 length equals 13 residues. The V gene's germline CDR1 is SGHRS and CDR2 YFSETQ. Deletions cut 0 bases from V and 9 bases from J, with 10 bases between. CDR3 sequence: CASSLVQGSEQFF. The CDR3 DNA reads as TGCGCCAGCAGCTTGGTTCAGGGAAGTGAGCAGTTCTTC.

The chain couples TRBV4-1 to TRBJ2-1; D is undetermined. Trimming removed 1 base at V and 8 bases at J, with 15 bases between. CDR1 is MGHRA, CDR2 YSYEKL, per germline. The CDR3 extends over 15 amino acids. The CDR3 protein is CASSQARLLVYEQFF. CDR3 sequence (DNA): TGCGCCAGCAGCCAAGCGCGGCTCCTGGTGTATGAGCAGTTCTTC.

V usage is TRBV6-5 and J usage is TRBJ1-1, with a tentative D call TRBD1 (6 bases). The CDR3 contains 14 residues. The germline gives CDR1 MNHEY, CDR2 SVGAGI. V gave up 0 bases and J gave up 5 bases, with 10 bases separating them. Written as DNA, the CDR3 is TGTGCCAGCAGTTACTCGTCAGGGGTAACTGAAGCTTTCTTT. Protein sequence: CASSYSSGVTEAFF.

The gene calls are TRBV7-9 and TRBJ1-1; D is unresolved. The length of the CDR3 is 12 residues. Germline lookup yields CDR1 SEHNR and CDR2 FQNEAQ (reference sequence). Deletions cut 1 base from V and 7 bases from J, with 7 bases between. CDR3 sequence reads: CASSLVEFEAFF. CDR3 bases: TGTGCCAGCAGCTTAGTGGAATTTGAAGCTTTCTTT.

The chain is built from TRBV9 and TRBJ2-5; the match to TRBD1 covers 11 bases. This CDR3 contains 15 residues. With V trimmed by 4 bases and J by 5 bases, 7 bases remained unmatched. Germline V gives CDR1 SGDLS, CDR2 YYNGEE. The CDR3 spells CASSPQGTGGETQYF. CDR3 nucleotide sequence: TGTGCCAGCAGCCCACAAGGGACAGGGGGGGAGACCCAGTACTTC.

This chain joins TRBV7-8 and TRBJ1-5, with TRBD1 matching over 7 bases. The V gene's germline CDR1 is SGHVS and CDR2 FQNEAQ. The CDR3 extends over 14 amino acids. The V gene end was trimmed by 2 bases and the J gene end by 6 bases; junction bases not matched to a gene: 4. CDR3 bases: TGTGCCAGCAGCTTATTCGCAGGGGGTCAGCCCCAGCATTTT. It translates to CASSLFAGGQPQHF.

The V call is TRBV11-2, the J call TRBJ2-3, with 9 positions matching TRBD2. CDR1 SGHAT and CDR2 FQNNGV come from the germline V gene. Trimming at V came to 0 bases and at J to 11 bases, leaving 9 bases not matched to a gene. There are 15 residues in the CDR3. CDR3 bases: TGTGCCAGCAGCTTAGAGGGAGCGGGGGGATTGAGGCAGTATTTT. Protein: CASSLEGAGGLRQYF.

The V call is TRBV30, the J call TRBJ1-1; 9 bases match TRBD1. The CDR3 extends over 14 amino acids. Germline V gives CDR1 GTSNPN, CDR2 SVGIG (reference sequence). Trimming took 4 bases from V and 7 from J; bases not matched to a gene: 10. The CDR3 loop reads CAWTYATGGGEAFF. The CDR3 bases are TGTGCCTGGACCTACGCGACAGGGGGTGGTGAAGCTTTCTTT.

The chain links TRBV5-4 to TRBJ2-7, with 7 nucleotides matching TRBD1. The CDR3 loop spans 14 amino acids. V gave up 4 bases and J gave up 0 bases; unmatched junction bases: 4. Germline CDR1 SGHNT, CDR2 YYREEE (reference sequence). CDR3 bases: TGTGCCAGCAGCCACCGGGACAGCTCCTACGAGCAGTACTTC. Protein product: CASSHRDSSYEQYF.

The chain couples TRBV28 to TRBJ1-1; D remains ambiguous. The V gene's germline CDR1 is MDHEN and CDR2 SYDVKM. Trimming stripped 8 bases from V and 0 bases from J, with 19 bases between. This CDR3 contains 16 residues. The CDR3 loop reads CASSQGSGQLNTEAFF. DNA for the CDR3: TGTGCCAGCTCCCAAGGTTCCGGGCAACTGAACACTGAAGCTTTCTTT.

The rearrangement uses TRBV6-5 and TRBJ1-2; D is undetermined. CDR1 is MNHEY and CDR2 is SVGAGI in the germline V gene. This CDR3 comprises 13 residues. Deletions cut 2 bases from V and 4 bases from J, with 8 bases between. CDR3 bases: TGTGCCAGCAGTTACATGGGGTCCTATGGCTACACCTTC. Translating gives CASSYMGSYGYTF.

Written as DNA, the CDR3 is TGTGCCAGCAGCGCCAACCTCGGGGAAGGAGCTTTCTTT. Amino acid sequence: CASSANLGEGAFF. The J gene is TRBJ1-1, the V gene TRBV6-1; no definite D call. The CDR3 sequence is 13 residues long. The V gene lost 6 bases and the J gene lost 10 bases, with 18 bases spanning the gap. Germline V CDR1 and CDR2: MNHNS, SASEGT.

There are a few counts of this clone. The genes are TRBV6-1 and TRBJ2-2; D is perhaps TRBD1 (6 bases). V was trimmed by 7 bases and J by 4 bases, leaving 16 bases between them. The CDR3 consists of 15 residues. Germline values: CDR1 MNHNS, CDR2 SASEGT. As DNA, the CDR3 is TGTGCCAGCACCGCAGGCCGACAGGTCACCGGGGAGCTGTTTTTT. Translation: CASTAGRQVTGELFF.

CDR3 region: CASSVEGDTYEQYF. The CDR3 region has the DNA TGTGCCAGCAGCGTCGAGGGGGACACGTACGAGCAGTACTTC. The chain has TRBV9 and TRBJ2-7; D might be TRBD1 (6 bases). The CDR3 extends over 14 amino acids. Germline V gene sequence: CDR1 SGDLS, CDR2 YYNGEE. The V end lost 2 bases, the J end lost 4 bases, and 13 bases lay between the germline ends.

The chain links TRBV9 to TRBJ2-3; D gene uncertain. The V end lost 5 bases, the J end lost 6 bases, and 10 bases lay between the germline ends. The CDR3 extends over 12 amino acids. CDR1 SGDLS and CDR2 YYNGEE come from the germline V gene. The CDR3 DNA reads TGTGCCAGCAGTGGCCCGGCGGATACGCAGTATTTT. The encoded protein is CASSGPADTQYF.

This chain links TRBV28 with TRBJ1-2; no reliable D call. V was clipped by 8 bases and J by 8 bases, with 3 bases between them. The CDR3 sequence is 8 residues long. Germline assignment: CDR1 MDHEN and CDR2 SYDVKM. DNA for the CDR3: TGTGCCAGCGGGGGCTACACCTTC. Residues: CASGGYTF.

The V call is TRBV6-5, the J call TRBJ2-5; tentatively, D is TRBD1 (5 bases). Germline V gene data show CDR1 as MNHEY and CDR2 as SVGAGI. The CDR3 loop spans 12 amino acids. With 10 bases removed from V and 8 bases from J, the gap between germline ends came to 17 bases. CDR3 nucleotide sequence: TGTGCCACCGACAGTACATCGGGTACCCAGTACTTC. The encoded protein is CATDSTSGTQYF.

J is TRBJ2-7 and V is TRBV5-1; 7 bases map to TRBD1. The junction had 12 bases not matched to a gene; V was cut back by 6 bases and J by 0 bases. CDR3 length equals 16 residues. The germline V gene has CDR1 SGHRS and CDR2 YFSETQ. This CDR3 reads CASTPTGTALSYEQYF. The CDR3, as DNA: TGCGCCAGCACCCCTACCGGGACAGCCCTCTCCTACGAGCAGTACTTC.

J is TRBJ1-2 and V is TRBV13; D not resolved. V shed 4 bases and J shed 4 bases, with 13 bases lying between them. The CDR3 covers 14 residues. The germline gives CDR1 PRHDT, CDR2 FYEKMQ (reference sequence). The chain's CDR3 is CASSSARTTYGYTF. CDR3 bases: TGTGCCAGCAGCTCCGCGCGGACTACCTATGGCTACACCTTC.

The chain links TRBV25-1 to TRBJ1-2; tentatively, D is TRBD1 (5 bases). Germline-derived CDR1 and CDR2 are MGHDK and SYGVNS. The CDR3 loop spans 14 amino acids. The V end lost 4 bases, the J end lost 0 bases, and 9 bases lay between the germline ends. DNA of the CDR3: TGTGCCAGCAGTGGTTCAGGGCCTAACTATGGCTACACCTTC. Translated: CASSGSGPNYGYTF.

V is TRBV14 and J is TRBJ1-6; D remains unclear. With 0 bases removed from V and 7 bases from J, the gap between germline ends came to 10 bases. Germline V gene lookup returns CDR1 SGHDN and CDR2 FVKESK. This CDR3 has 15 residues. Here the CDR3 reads CASSQDFGRNSPLHF. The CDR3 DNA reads TGTGCCAGCAGCCAAGATTTTGGCAGAAATTCACCCCTCCACTTT.

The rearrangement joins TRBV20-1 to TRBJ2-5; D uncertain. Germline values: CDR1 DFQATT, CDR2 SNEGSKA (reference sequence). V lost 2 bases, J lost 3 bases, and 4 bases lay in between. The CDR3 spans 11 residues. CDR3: CSARLEETQYF. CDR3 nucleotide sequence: TGCAGTGCTAGACTAGAAGAGACCCAGTACTTC.

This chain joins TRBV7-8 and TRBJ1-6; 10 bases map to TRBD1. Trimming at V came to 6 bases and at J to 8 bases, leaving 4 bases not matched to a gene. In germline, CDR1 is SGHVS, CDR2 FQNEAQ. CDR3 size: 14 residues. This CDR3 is CASRTGTGDSPLHF. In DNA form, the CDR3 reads TGTGCCAGCAGGACCGGGACAGGGGATTCACCCCTCCACTTT.